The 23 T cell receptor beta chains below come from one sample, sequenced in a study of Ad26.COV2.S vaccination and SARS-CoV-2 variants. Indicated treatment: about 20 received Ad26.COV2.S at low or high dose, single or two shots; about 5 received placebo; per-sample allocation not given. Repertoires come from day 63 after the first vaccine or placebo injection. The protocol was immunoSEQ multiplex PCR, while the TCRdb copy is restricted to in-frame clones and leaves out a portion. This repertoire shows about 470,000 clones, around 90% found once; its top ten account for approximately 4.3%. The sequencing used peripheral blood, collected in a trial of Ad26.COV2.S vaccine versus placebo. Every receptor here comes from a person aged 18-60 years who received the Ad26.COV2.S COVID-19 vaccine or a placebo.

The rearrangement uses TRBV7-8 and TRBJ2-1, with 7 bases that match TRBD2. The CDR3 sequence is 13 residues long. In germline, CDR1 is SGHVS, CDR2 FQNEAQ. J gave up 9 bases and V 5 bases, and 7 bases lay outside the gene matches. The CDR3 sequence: CASSPPREGEQFF. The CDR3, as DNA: TGTGCCAGCAGCCCCCCCAGGGAGGGTGAGCAGTTCTTC.

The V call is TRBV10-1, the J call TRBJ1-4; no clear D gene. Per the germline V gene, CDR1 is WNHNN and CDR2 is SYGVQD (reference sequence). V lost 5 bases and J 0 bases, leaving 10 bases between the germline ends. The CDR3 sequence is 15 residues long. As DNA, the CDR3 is TGCGCCAGCAGTCGGGGTCCCACAACTAATGAAAAACTGTTTTTT. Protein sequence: CASSRGPTTNEKLFF.

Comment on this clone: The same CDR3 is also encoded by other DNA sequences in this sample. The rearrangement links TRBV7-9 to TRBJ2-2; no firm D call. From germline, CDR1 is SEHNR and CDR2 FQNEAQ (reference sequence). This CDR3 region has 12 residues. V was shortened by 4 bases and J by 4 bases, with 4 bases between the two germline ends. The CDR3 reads CASSSGTGELFF. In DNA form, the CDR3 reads TGTGCCAGCAGCTCGGGCACCGGGGAGCTGTTTTTT.

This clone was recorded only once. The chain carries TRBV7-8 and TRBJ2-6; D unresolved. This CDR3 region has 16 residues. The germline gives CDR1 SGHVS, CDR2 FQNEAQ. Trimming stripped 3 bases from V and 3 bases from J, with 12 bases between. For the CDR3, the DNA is TGTGCCAGCAGCTTTAAGAACCCGGATGGGGCCAACGTCCTGACTTTC. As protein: CASSFKNPDGANVLTF.

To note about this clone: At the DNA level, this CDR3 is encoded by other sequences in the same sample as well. The CDR3 DNA is TGTGCCAGCAGCTTAACTCCCGGTGGCTCCTACGAGCAGTACTTC. Amino acids: CASSLTPGGSYEQYF. The chain is built from TRBV7-3 and TRBJ2-7; D unclear. This CDR3 has 15 amino acids. V lost 0 bases and J 0 bases, leaving 9 bases between the germline ends. Per the germline V gene, CDR1 is SGHTA and CDR2 is FQGTGA.

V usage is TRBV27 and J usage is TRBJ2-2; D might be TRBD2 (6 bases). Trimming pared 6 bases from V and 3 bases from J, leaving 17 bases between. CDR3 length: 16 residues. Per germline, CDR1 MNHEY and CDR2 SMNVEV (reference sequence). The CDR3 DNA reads TGTGCCAGCAGGATGGGGGGAAGGGTCGACACCGGGGAGCTGTTTTTT. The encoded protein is CASRMGGRVDTGELFF.

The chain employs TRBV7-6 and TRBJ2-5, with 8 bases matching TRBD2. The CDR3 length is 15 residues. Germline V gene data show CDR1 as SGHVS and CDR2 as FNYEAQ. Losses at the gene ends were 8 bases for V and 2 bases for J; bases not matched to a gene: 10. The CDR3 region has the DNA TGTGCCAGCCGTACCCCCCTAGCGGGTCAAGAGACCCAGTACTTC. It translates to CASRTPLAGQETQYF.

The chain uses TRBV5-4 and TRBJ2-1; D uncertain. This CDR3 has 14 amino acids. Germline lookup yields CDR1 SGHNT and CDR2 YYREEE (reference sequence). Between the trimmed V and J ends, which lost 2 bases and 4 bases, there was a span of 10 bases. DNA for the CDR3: TGTGCCAGCAGCTTTGTAACCGGGTACAATGAGCAGTTCTTC. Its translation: CASSFVTGYNEQFF.

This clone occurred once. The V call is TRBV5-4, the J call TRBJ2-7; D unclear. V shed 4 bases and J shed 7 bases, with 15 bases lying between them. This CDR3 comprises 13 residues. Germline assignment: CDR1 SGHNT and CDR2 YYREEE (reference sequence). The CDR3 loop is CASSIDGMREQYF. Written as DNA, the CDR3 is TGTGCCAGCAGCATCGACGGAATGCGAGAGCAGTACTTC.

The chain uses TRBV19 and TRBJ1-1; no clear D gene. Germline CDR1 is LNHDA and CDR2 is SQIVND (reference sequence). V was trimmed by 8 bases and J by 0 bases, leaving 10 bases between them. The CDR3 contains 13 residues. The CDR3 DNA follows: TGTGCCAGTTCCGAGATAGTGAACACTGAAGCTTTCTTT. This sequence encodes CASSEIVNTEAFF.

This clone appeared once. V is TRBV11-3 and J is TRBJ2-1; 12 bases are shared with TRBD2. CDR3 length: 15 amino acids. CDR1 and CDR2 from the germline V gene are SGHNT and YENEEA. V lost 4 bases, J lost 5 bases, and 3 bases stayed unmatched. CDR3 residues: CASSSGTSGHNEQFF. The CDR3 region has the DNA TGTGCCAGCAGCTCCGGGACTAGCGGGCACAATGAGCAGTTCTTC.

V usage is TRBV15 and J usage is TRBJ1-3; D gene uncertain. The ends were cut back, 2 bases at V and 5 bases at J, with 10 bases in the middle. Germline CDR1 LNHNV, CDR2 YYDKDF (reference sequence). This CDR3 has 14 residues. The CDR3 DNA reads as TGTGCCACCAGCAGACCCCCGACGCGAAACACCATATATTTT. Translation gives CATSRPPTRNTIYF. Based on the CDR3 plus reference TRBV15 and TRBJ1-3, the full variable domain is DAMVIQNPRYQVTQFGKPVTLSCSQTLNHNVMYWYQQKSSQAPKLLFHYYDKDFNNEADTPDNFQSRRPNTSFCFLDIRSPGLGDTAMYLCATSRPPTRNTIYFGEGSWLTVV.

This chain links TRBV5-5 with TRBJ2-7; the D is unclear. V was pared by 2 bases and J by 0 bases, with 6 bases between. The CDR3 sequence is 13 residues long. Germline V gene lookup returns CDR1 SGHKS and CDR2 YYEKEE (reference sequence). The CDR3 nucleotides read TGTGCCAGCAGCTTAAGCGTCTCCTACGAGCAGTACTTC. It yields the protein CASSLSVSYEQYF.

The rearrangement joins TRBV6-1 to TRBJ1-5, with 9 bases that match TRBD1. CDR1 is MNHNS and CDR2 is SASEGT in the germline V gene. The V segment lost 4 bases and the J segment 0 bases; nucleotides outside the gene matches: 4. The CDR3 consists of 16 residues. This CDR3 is CASSVWDRASNQPQHF. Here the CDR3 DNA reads TGTGCCAGCAGTGTTTGGGACAGGGCTAGCAATCAGCCCCAGCATTTT.

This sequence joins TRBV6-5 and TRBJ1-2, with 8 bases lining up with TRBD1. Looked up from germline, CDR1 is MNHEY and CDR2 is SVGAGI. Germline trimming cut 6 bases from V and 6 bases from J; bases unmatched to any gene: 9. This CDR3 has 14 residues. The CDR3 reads CASSQDRDTHGYTF. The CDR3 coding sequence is TGTGCCAGCAGCCAGGACAGGGACACTCATGGCTACACCTTC.

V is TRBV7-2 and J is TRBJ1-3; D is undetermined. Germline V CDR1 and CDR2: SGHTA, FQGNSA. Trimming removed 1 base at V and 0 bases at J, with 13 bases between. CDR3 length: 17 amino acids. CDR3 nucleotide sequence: TGTGCCAGCAGCTTAGAATCACGGGTCCACTCTGGAAACACCATATATTTT. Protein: CASSLESRVHSGNTIYF.

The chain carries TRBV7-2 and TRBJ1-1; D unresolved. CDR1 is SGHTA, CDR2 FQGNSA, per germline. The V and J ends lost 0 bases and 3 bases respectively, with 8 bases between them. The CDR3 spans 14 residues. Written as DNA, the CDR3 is TGTGCCAGCAGCTTAGCGCAAGGTCACACTGAAGCTTTCTTT. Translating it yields CASSLAQGHTEAFF.

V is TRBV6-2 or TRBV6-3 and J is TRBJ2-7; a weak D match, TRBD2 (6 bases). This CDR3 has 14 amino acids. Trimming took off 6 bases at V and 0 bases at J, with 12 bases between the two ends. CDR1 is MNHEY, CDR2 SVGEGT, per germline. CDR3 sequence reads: CASSLGGSSYEQYF. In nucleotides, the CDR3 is TGTGCCAGCAGCTTGGGGGGAAGCTCCTACGAGCAGTACTTC.

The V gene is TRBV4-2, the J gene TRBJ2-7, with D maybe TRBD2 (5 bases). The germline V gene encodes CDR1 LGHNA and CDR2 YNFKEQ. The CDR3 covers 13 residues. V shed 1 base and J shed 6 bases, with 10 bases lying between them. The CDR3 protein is CASSQAGIGEQYF. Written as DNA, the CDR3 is TGTGCCAGCAGCCAAGCGGGGATCGGCGAGCAGTACTTC.

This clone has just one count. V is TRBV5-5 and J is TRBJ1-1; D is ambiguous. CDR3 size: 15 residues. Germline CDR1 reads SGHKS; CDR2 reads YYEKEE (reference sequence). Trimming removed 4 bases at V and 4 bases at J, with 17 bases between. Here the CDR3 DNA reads TGTGCCAGCAGCAGCGGAGCCCTTTTGCGCACTGAAGCTTTCTTT. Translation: CASSSGALLRTEAFF.

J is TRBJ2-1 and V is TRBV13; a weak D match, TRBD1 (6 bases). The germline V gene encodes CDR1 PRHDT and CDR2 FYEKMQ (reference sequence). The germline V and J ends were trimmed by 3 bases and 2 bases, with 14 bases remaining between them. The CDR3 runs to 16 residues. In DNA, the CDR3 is TGTGCCAGCAGCTTCAGAGGGGGATCCCCCTACAATGAGCAGTTCTTC. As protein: CASSFRGGSPYNEQFF.

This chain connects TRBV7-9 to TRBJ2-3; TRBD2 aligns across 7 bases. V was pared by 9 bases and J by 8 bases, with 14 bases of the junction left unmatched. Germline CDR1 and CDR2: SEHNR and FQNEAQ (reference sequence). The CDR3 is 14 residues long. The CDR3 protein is CASSGLDVKGTQYF. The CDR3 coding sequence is TGTGCCAGTTCAGGACTAGACGTAAAGGGTACGCAGTATTTT.

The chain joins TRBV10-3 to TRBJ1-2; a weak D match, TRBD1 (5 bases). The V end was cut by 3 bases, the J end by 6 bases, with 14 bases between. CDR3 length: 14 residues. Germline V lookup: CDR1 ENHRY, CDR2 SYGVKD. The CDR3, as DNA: TGTGCCATCAGTGACCGACAGTTAGAGGATGGCTACACCTTC. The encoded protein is CAISDRQLEDGYTF.